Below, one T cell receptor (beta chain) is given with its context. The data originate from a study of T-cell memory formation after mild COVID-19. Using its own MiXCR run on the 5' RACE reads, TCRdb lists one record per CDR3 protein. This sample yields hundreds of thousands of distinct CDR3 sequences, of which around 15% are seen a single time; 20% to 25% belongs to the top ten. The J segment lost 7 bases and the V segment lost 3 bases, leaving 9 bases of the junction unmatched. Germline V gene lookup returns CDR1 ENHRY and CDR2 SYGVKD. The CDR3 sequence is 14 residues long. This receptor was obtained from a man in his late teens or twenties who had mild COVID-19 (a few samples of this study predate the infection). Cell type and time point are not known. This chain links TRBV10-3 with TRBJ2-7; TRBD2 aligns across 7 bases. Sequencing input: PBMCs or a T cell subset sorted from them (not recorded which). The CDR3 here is CAISEEAGAEEQYF. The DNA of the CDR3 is TGTGCCATCAGTGAAGAGGCGGGAGCTGAAGAGCAGTACTTC.